The present T cell receptor beta chain was sequenced within a study of regulatory T cells in long-lasting Graves disease. Library construction for TCR beta used iRepertoire HTBI primers and Arm-PCR of CDR3 regions. TCRdb recomputed calls from the multiplex PCR reads with MiXCR, one row per CDR3 protein. The table includes roughly 610,000 distinct CDR3 sequences, 16% detected once. Time point denoted: newly diagnosed GD, antithyroid drugs for less than 3 months. PBMC RNA was the source of the TCR library. Criteria from the American Thyroid Association guidelines were applied to diagnose Graves' disease. General study points: Patients with persistent disease shared roughly 3,000 public clonotypes, outpacing the roughly 950 shared by new patients. Gene preferences differed: TRBV28, TRBJ1-2, TRBJ2-5 in persistent cases.

CDR3 length equals 14 residues. Germline V gene data show CDR1 as SGHNT and CDR2 as YYREEE (reference sequence). Trimming pared 0 bases from V and 11 bases from J, leaving 16 bases between. Notes on this clonotype: No antigen is known for it.

These sequences were also reported in another study, on T cells in Graves' hyperthyroidism and ophthalmopathy. Per that study: Initially, a first-round RT-PCR of the TCR CDR3 employed the HTBI primer set.

The specimen was peripheral blood mononuclear cells (PBMCs), collected at new diagnosis, from a patient treated with antithyroid drugs. The sequence was obtained from a woman in her twenties or thirties with Graves disease. The rearrangement uses TRBV5-4 and TRBJ2-3; D unclear. The CDR3 here is CASSLVWSGTEQYF. The CDR3 nucleotides are TGTGCCAGCAGCTTGGTCTGGAGTGGTACTGAGCAGTATTTT.